The subject of this entry is one T cell receptor beta chain. What it recognizes is unknown. These data come from a study of shared clonotypes between healthy human individuals. General observations from the study: Rarefaction showed sorted-subset sequencing was incomplete despite large depth.

Here immunoSEQ multiplex PCR was the method, and the copy in TCRdb shows in-frame clones only, minus some. The sample yields about 2.5 million clones, less than 95% seen once. CDR1 SGHDN and CDR2 FVKESK come from the germline V gene. The J segment lost 7 bases and the V segment lost 3 bases, leaving 12 bases of the junction unmatched. The length of the CDR3 is 17 residues. This receptor was obtained from a man younger than 30 in good health. Some clones in this sample may be carry-over from other donors' samples. Sequencing was performed on naive CD4+ T cells from PBMCs. Sample subset: CD45RA+ positively selected. The rearrangement links TRBV14 to TRBJ2-1, with 10 bases identical to TRBD2. CDR3 in amino acids: CASSQPLGAGGDNEQFF. CDR3 nucleotide sequence: TGTGCCAGCAGCCAGCCTTTAGGAGCGGGAGGGGATAATGAGCAGTTCTTC.